This TCR beta chain stems from a study of blood T cell repertoires in COVID-19. There are 13 residues in the CDR3. The germline gives CDR1 SGHAT, CDR2 FQNNGV. Trimming took 6 bases from V and 1 from J, leaving 9 bases between them. This clone was seen a single time. TCRdb keeps only in-frame clones here, not all; method: immunoSEQ multiplex PCR. Seen here are roughly 160,000 clones, about 90% observed once, and the top ten hold roughly 7.3%. The sequenced sample consisted of PBMCs or T cells enriched from blood (not recorded which). This receptor was identified in a woman between 50 and 59 years old who had recovered from COVID-19. This chain uses TRBV11-2 with TRBJ1-1; D is undetermined. CDR3 coding DNA: TGTGCCAGCAGGGGTCGGGAGAACACTGAAGCTTTCTTT. Protein product: CASRGRENTEAFF.